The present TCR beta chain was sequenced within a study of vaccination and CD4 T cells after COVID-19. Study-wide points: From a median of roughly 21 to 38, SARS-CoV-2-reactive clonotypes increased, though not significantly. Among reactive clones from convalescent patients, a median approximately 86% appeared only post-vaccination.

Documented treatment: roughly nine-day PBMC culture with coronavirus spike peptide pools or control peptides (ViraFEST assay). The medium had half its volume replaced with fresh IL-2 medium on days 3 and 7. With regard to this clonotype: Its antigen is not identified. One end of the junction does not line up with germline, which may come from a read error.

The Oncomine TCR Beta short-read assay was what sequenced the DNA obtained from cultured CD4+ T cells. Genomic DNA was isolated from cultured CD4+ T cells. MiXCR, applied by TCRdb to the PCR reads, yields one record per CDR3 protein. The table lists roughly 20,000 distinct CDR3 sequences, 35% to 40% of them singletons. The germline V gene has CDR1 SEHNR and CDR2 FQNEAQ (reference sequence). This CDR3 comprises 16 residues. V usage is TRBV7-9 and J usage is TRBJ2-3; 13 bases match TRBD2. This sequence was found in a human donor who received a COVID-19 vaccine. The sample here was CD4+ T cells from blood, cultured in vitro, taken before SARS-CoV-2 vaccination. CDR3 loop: CTSSLMGLAGRDTQYF. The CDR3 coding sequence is TGTACCAGCAGCTTAATGGGACTAGCGGGGCGAGATACGCAGTATTTT.